This T cell receptor beta chain was profiled in a study of cytomegalovirus exposure and HLA in healthy donors. Study-wide background: Of some 400 genotyped donors, more than 65% grouped in the Caucasian-associated ancestry cluster.

PCR employed 60 Vbeta and 13 Jbeta primers. Methods used by the authors: Approximately 11 million shared chains were among some 80 million unique TCR beta chains counted in a later analysis. The repertoire was sequenced with immunoSEQ multiplex PCR; TCRdb's copy has only in-frame clones and lacks some. That table furnishes V, J and clone size, whereas the DNA furnished D and trimming. The sample includes about 120,000 clones, around 60% of them seen just once. CDR1 and CDR2 from the germline V gene are KGHSY and FQNENV. The CDR3 contains 16 residues. After removal of 4 bases from V and 4 bases from J, the junction contained 13 bases not matched to a gene. Study-wide results and limits: The investigators catalogued some 150 TCR beta chains as cytomegalovirus-associated. Most of the TCR beta V segments (in an earlier analysis) were productive either about 87% or about 30% of the time.

As regards this clone: Antigen specificity is unknown.

The specimen sequenced was PBMCs. The chain couples TRBV16 to TRBJ2-7; 7 nucleotides match TRBD1. The receptor comes from a man aged 35 to 55 in good health and CMV-seropositive. CDR3 nucleotides: TGTGCCAGCAGCCCGGCCGGGACAGCCGACTTTTACGAGCAGTACTTC. Translated, it gives CASSPAGTADFYEQYF.